This T cell receptor beta chain originates from a study of T cell responses to AZD1222 COVID-19 vaccine. TCRdb keeps only in-frame clones here, not all; method: immunoSEQ multiplex PCR. The table has 130,000 or so clones, around 86% seen once. Worth noting for this clone: What it recognizes is unknown.

Study-wide results and limits: Spike-specific TCR breadth and depth grew following two AZD1222 doses. Dominant at 160-218 and 743-854, vaccine-associated CD4 TCRs also spanned spike.

The V segment lost 10 bases and the J segment 4 bases; nucleotides outside the gene matches: 6. The CDR3 contains 13 residues. CDR1 is ENHRY, CDR2 SYGVKD, per germline. Source: peripheral blood, taken 28 days after the second AZD1222 dose. This clonotype was sampled from an adult who received the AZD1222 COVID-19 vaccine. The V and J genes are TRBV10-3 and TRBJ1-1, with 10 bases fitting TRBD1. CDR3 sequence: CARRQGAGTEAFF. CDR3 DNA sequence: TGTGCCAGACGACAGGGGGCAGGCACTGAAGCTTTCTTT.